This T cell receptor beta chain was identified during a study of breast tumors, draining lymph nodes, adjacent tissues. Study-wide points: Most tumor T cells seemingly derive from lymph node, then expand in tumor. Tumor repertoires ranked between lymph nodes and nontumor tissue in diversity, with V and J gene preferences. Tumor and nontumor repertoires were significantly more similar in luminal-like than in basal-like breast cancer.

The lymph nodes were axillary draining lymph nodes from breast cancer patients. The CDR3 is made up of 15 amino acids. Germline V gene lookup returns CDR1 MDHEN and CDR2 SYDVKM. Trimming took 2 bases from V and 5 from J; bases not matched to a gene: 3. This clonotype has a handful of counts. Its antigen is not identified. TCRdb passed the multiplex PCR reads through MiXCR, listing each CDR3 protein once. In the table there are over 100,000 distinct CDR3 sequences, about a fifth of which are singletons. Sequencing input: axillary lymph node tissue. The rearrangement links TRBV28 to TRBJ2-3; the match to TRBD2 covers 11 bases. This sequence originates from a female donor with breast cancer. Some clones in this sample may be carry-over from other donors' samples. The CDR3 sequence: CASSLVAGGGDTQYF. In DNA, the CDR3 is TGTGCCAGCAGTTTAGTAGCGGGAGGGGGAGATACGCAGTATTTT.